The 28 T cell receptor beta chains below were found in one sample sequenced in a study of tumor-infiltrating lymphocytes in primary liver carcinoma. The source material, 20-30 mg of unsorted bulk tissue, was used to co-extract RNA and DNA. Total RNA (roughly 530 ng) served as template for TCR beta cDNA synthesis primed by a constant-region primer. Libraries of TCR beta came from three nested multiplex PCR rounds with slightly modified ARM-PCR. The first two PCR rounds, nine to ten cycles each, used TRBV1-TRBV30 forward primers and a C-beta reverse primer. TCRdb processed the multiplex PCR reads anew with MiXCR; each CDR3 protein has one entry. This table has roughly 200,000 distinct CDR3 sequences, about 82% appearing once. Sequences were obtained from tumor tissue from primary liver carcinoma. The source is a man aged 35 to 55 with primary liver carcinoma and hepatitis B virus infection.

Concerning this clonotype itself: The missing conserved phenylalanine or tryptophan at the end of this CDR3 makes a read error likely. This chain links TRBV10-2 with TRBJ2-7; no firm D call. V lost 6 bases and J 7 bases, leaving 10 bases between the germline ends. CDR1 is WSHSY, CDR2 SAAADI, per germline. This CDR3 has 11 residues. The DNA for the CDR3 is TGCGCCAGCAGCCACCTCGGAGAGCAGTACATC. It codes for CASSHLGEQYI.

About this clonotype itself: The junction does not match germline at one end; this may be a read error. This chain connects TRBV5-5 to TRBJ2-7; unclear D gene. This CDR3 comprises 16 residues. CDR1 SGHKS and CDR2 YYEKEE come from the germline V gene (reference sequence). The CDR3 loop is CASSLVIGAGVWEQNF. The CDR3 DNA is TGTGCCAGCAGCTTGGTTATAGGAGCAGGAGTATGGGAACAGAACTTC.

For this clonotype: One junction end disagrees with the germline gene, perhaps due to a read error. This chain uses TRBV5-1 with TRBJ2-1; 9 bases align to TRBD2. The length of the CDR3 is 15 residues. Germline assignment: CDR1 SGHRS and CDR2 YFSETQ. CDR3 protein: CASTLTAGGSNEQFF. In nucleotides, the CDR3 is TGCGCCAGCACCTTGACGGCGGGAGGGAGCAATGAACAGTTCTTC.

Note on this clonotype: At one end the junction does not follow the germline gene, possibly because of a read error. The chain links TRBV11-2 to TRBJ2-7, with 9 nucleotides matching TRBD2. Germline V gene sequence: CDR1 SGHAT, CDR2 FQNNGV. There are 16 residues in the CDR3. DNA for the CDR3: TGTGCCAGCAGCTTAAGTTGCGGGAGGGTTCCCTACGAACAGTACTTC. Translated, it gives CASSLSCGRVPYEQYF.

In regard to this clonotype: Without the conserved terminal phenylalanine or tryptophan, this CDR3 likely stems from a read error. This chain uses TRBV29-1 with TRBJ1-2; no definite D call. Germline values: CDR1 SQVTM, CDR2 ANQGSEA. The V gene lost 5 bases and the J gene lost 4 bases, with 20 bases spanning the gap. This CDR3 spans 15 amino acids. CDR3 region: CSVKVSASASYGYTI. In nucleotides, the CDR3 is TGCAGCGTTAAAGTATCCGCCAGCGCCTCCTATGGCTACACCATC.

In regard to this clonotype: A read error may produce the germline difference seen at one junction end. CDR3 protein: CSIDAGTGYEKLFF. For the CDR3, the DNA is TGCAGCATTGATGCGGGGACAGGATACGAAAAACTGTTTTTT. The chain joins TRBV29-1 to TRBJ1-4; 8 nucleotides line up with TRBD1. CDR3 length: 14 amino acids. Germline CDR1 and CDR2: SQVTM and ANQGSEA.

This chain uses TRBV7-2 with TRBJ2-3; D is perhaps TRBD2 (5 bases). This CDR3 comprises 14 residues. Deletions cut 5 bases from V and 4 bases from J, with 13 bases between. Germline V lookup: CDR1 SGHTA, CDR2 FQGNSA. This chain's CDR3 is CASSPVLRADTQYF. CDR3 sequence (DNA): TGTGCCAGCAGCCCCGTACTGAGGGCAGATACGCAGTATTTT.

This clonotype has only one observation. This chain joins TRBV29-1 and TRBJ2-7; D gene uncertain. The J call may be wrong; the DNA end is better matched by TRBJ2-1. Germline CDR1 is SQVTM and CDR2 is ANQGSEA. The CDR3 is 13 residues long. CDR3 sequence: CSVHQYHSYEQFF. CDR3 bases: TGCAGCGTTCATCAGTACCACTCCTACGAGCAGTTCTTC.

Points on this clonotype: Sequence at one end of the junction differs from germline and may be a read error. The V and J genes are TRBV5-1 and TRBJ2-2, with 15 positions matching TRBD2. This CDR3 region has 17 residues. Germline V gene data show CDR1 as SGHRS and CDR2 as YFSETQ. The CDR3 DNA reads TGCGCCAGCAGCTTTGGACTAGCGGGAGGGAACACCGGGGAGATGTATTTT. It translates to CASSFGLAGGNTGEMYF.

Regarding this clonotype: One end of the junction fails to match germline, which may point to a read error. This chain connects TRBV10-2 to TRBJ1-2; no definite D call. Per germline, CDR1 WSHSY and CDR2 SAAADI. This CDR3 has 13 amino acids. The CDR3 DNA sequence: TGCGCCAGCAGCCGACATGGTGACTATAGCTACACCTTC. Translating it yields CASSRHGDYSYTF.

This clonotype has a handful of counts. This may be a read error, as it is one base from a much larger clone. CDR3 region: CTSSRQGMGEQYF. The CDR3 DNA follows: TGTACCAGCAGCCGGCAGGGGATGGGTGAGCAGTACTTC. This chain uses TRBV14 with TRBJ2-7; tentative D call: TRBD1 (6 bases). The CDR3 covers 13 residues. Germline V gene sequence: CDR1 SGHDN, CDR2 FVKESK.

This clonotype appeared once. At one end the junction does not follow the germline gene, possibly because of a read error. The V call is TRBV24-1, the J call TRBJ2-1; D call uncertain. Germline CDR1 is KGHDR and CDR2 is SFDVKD. The CDR3 loop spans 15 amino acids. The CDR3 here is CATSDLLYQYNKQFF. The DNA of the CDR3 is TGTGCCACCAGTGATTTGCTCTACCAATACAATAAGCAGTTCTTC.

For this clonotype: The CDR3 does not close with the conserved phenylalanine or tryptophan, likely indicating a read error. This sequence joins TRBV11-1 and TRBJ1-6; possibly TRBD1 for D (5 bases). Germline CDR1 reads SGHAT; CDR2 reads FQDESV (reference sequence). The CDR3 consists of 13 residues. CDR3 coding DNA: TGTGCGAGCAGACGGACACTGGTTTCACCCCTCCACATT. This translates into CASRRTLVSPLHI.

The rearrangement links TRBV14 to TRBJ1-1; the D gene is possibly TRBD1 (5 bases). CDR3 size: 13 residues. Germline V gives CDR1 SGHDN, CDR2 FVKESK. Between the trimmed V and J ends, which lost 7 bases and 13 bases, there was a span of 22 bases. The CDR3 DNA sequence: TGTGCCAGCACCCACCGGGACCTACGGGGGGTTTTCTTT. This sequence encodes CASTHRDLRGVFF.

The rearrangement uses TRBV7-9 and TRBJ1-2; D remains unclear. Trimming removed 2 bases at V and 7 bases at J, with 20 bases between. This CDR3 spans 16 amino acids. Germline V gene lookup returns CDR1 SEHNR and CDR2 FQNEAQ (reference sequence). The CDR3 spells CASSLLPTGQEVGYTF. The CDR3 region has the DNA TGTGCCAGCAGCTTACTCCCGACCGGGCAAGAGGTTGGCTACACCTTC.

This clonotype has a count of ten or more. The chain uses TRBV28 and TRBJ1-5; D is unresolved. Trimming shortened V by 1 base and J by 4 bases, and 8 bases separated the two germline ends. This CDR3 contains 14 residues. Germline loops: CDR1 MDHEN, CDR2 SYDVKM. The CDR3 spells CASSLSGINQPQHF. The CDR3 DNA reads as TGTGCCAGCAGTTTATCAGGTATTAATCAGCCCCAGCATTTT. Together with reference TRBV28 and TRBJ1-5, the CDR3 gives the full variable domain: DVKVTQSSRYLVKRTGEKVFLECVQDMDHENMFWYRQDPGLGLRLIYFSYDVKMKEKGDIPEGYSVSREKKERFSLILESASTNQTSMYLCASSLSGINQPQHFGDGTRLSIL.

For this clonotype: The CDR3 does not close with the conserved phenylalanine or tryptophan, likely indicating a read error. The chain couples TRBV29-1 to TRBJ1-5; maybe TRBD1 (6 bases). Germline CDR1 and CDR2: SQVTM and ANQGSEA. The CDR3 length is 13 residues. The CDR3 is CGVVGQINQPQHC. The CDR3 DNA reads TGCGGTGTTGTCGGACAGATCAATCAGCCCCAGCATTGT.

Comments on this clonotype: At one boundary the junction diverges from the germline segment, which might be a read error. The chain joins TRBV11-2 to TRBJ2-5, with D perhaps matching TRBD1 (6 bases). The CDR3 covers 15 residues. Germline loops: CDR1 SGHAT, CDR2 FQNNGV. The CDR3 sequence is CAGSPRSAPGETQYF. The CDR3, as DNA: TGTGCCGGCAGCCCCCGGTCAGCCCCAGGGGAGACACAGTACTTC.

Of note for this clonotype: Compared with germline, one end of the junction differs, possibly owing to a read error. The V gene is TRBV10-3, the J gene TRBJ2-3; either TRBD1 or TRBD2 may supply D (5 bases each). CDR1 and CDR2 (germline): ENHRY, SYGVKD. This CDR3 contains 14 residues. The CDR3 DNA reads as TGTGCCATCAGTGTAGGACAAGCCCGGGATACCCAGTATTTT. Translating gives CAISVGQARDTQYF.

Remarks on this clonotype: Germline is not matched at one junction end, which may reflect a read error. The J gene is TRBJ2-1, the V gene TRBV7-2, with TRBD2 matching over 12 bases. Germline V gene lookup returns CDR1 SGHTA and CDR2 FQGNSA. The CDR3 totals 16 residues. CDR3 protein: CASSRQLAGGPNEQLF. The CDR3 DNA reads TGTGCCAGCAGCCGCCAACTAGCGGGAGGCCCCAATGAGCAGCTCTTC. The full variable domain, its missing parts supplied by reference TRBV7-2 and TRBJ2-1, is GAGVSQSPSNKVTEKGKDVELRCDPISGHTALYWYRQSLGQGLEFLIYFQGNSAPDKSGLPSDRFSAERTGGSVSTLTIQRTQQEDSAVYLCASSRQLAGGPNEQLFGPGTRLTVL.

The chain couples TRBV29-1 to TRBJ2-2; TRBD1 agrees at 7 bases. Trimming at V came to 2 bases and at J to 7 bases, leaving 10 bases not matched to a gene. The CDR3 covers 15 residues. Germline loops: CDR1 SQVTM, CDR2 ANQGSEA. DNA of the CDR3: TGCAGCGTTGAATACTACAGGGGAAGGAGCGGGGAGCTGTTTTTT. Its protein product is CSVEYYRGRSGELFF.

A note on this clonotype: A read error may be the cause here, since a much bigger clone is one base away. The DNA for the CDR3 is TGTGCCCGGACTACAAATCTAGCTTTCTTT. Encoded protein: CARTTNLAFF. This chain connects TRBV30 to TRBJ1-1, with D uncertain. The germline V gene has CDR1 GTSNPN and CDR2 SVGIG (reference sequence). There are 10 residues in the CDR3. The V end lost 8 bases, the J end lost 10 bases, and 14 bases lay between the germline ends. The variable domain in full, with the rest retrieved from reference TRBV30 and TRBJ1-1, is SQTIHQWPATLVQPVGSPLSLECTVEGTSNPNLYWYRQAAGRGLQLLFYSVGIGQISSEVPQNLSASRPQDRQFILSSKKLLLSDSGFYLCARTTNLAFFGQGTRLTVV.

A word on this clonotype: The junction and the germline gene differ at one end; a read error may be behind it. The rearrangement links TRBV7-3 to TRBJ2-7, with 8 nucleotides matching TRBD2. The CDR3 extends over 15 amino acids. The V gene's germline CDR1 is SGHTA and CDR2 FQGTGA. CDR3 nucleotides: TGTGCCAACAGCTCCTCGGGGACTAGAGGCTACGAGCAGTACTTC. It translates to CANSSSGTRGYEQYF.

The chain has TRBV20-1 and TRBJ2-3, with D perhaps TRBD2 (5 bases). Per the germline V gene, CDR1 is DFQATT and CDR2 is SNEGSKA (reference sequence). Deletions cut 2 bases from V and 4 bases from J, with 7 bases between. The CDR3 has 12 residues. Here the CDR3 DNA reads TGCAGTGCTAGAATTAGCGCAGATACGCAGTATTTT. This translates into CSARISADTQYF.

Note on this clonotype: One end of the junction varies from germline; a read error may be responsible. This sequence joins TRBV4-3 and TRBJ2-3, with a weak D call TRBD2 (5 bases). This CDR3 is 12 amino acids long. Looked up from germline, CDR1 is LGHNA and CDR2 is YSLEER. CDR3: CASSAGTDTQYF. CDR3 sequence (DNA): TGCGCCAGCAGCGCGGGCACTGATACGCAGTATTTT.

The chain joins TRBV29-1 to TRBJ2-1; no reliable D call. V lost 7 bases to trimming and J lost 0 bases, with 19 bases between them. CDR1 and CDR2 from the germline V gene are SQVTM and ANQGSEA. This CDR3 is built from 16 residues. CDR3 sequence reads: CSDLPRLGSSYNEQFF. CDR3 DNA: TGCAGCGACCTCCCGCGACTGGGAAGCTCCTACAATGAGCAGTTCTTC.

With respect to this clonotype: A read error may account for a junction end that differs from germline. The chain combines TRBV6-2 or TRBV6-3 with TRBJ2-5; the D gene could be TRBD1 or TRBD2 (5 bases each). The CDR3 length is 15 residues. From germline, CDR1 is MNHEY and CDR2 SVGEGT. CDR3 sequence (DNA): TGTGCCAGCAGTCCGGAAGAGGGACGGCAAGAGACCCAGTATTTC. Amino acids: CASSPEEGRQETQYF.

A note on this clonotype: Germline and junction disagree at one end, which may indicate a read error. This rearrangement joins TRBV4-2 to TRBJ1-6; a weak D match, TRBD1 (5 bases). This CDR3 region has 16 residues. Germline-derived CDR1 and CDR2 are LGHNA and YNFKEQ. Here the CDR3 reads CASSQEGSGGDTPLHF. The CDR3, as DNA: TGTGCGAGCAGCCAAGAGGGGTCAGGAGGAGATACACCCCTCCACTTT.